These 12 T cell receptor beta chains were sequenced from one sample in a study of vaccination effects on CD4 cells after COVID-19. Sequencing used immunoSEQ multiplex PCR; TCRdb keeps in-frame clones, though not all of them. The data hold 70,000 or so clones, with over 65% observed a single time. Isolating CD4+ T cells followed less than 11 days of culture. Two-dose vaccination with either BNT162b2 or mRNA-1273 was given to the participants. The antigens of these receptors remain unknown. Sequences were derived from CD4+ T cells from PBMCs cultured without peptide, sampled after COVID-19 vaccination. The receptor set was obtained from a human donor who received a COVID-19 vaccine.

J is TRBJ2-2 and V is TRBV5-4; D ambiguous. Germline V gene sequence: CDR1 SGHNT, CDR2 YYREEE (reference sequence). The ends were cut back, 2 bases at V and 0 bases at J, with 11 bases in the middle. The CDR3 totals 16 residues. CDR3 bases: TGTGCCAGCAGCTTATCTCGGGCCTCGAACACCGGGGAGCTGTTTTTT. As protein: CASSLSRASNTGELFF.

For the CDR3, the DNA is TGTGCCATCAGCCCGGGACTAGCGGGGGGAGAGACCCAGTACTTC. Translated: CAISPGLAGGETQYF. The chain joins TRBV10-3 to TRBJ2-5, with 15 bases identical to TRBD2. Germline assignment: CDR1 ENHRY and CDR2 SYGVKD. After removal of 6 bases from V and 4 bases from J, the junction contained 3 bases not matched to a gene. The CDR3 consists of 15 residues.

The CDR3 region has the DNA TGTGCCAGCCCCCCCACGCGAGGGGGCACTAATGAAAAACTGTTTTTT. Its protein is CASPPTRGGTNEKLFF. The chain uses TRBV6-7 and TRBJ1-4; 7 bases match TRBD1. TRBV6-7 is an ORF, and what it does is uncertain. CDR3 size: 16 residues. V shed 8 bases, J shed 2 bases, and the junction held 11 bases outside the gene matches.

The chain carries TRBV29-1 and TRBJ1-3; 9 bases are a match to TRBD1. The CDR3 consists of 13 residues. CDR1 and CDR2 (germline): SQVTM, ANQGSEA. Germline trimming cut 7 bases from V and 2 bases from J; bases unmatched to any gene: 3. DNA for the CDR3: TGCAGCGCCAGACAGGGGGCTGGAAACACCATATATTTT. Protein sequence: CSARQGAGNTIYF.

V gene TRBV6-2 or TRBV6-3 combines with J gene TRBJ2-3, with D hard to call. CDR1 MNHEY and CDR2 SVGEGT come from the germline V gene. Trimming left V 6 bases short and J 1 base short, with 14 bases between. The CDR3 loop spans 15 amino acids. The CDR3 region has the DNA TGTGCCAGCAGCTTTTTCCGGACGGGCACAGATACGCAGTATTTT. Amino acids: CASSFFRTGTDTQYF.

The rearrangement uses TRBV5-6 and TRBJ2-4, with 8 positions matching TRBD1. CDR1 is SGHDT and CDR2 is YYEEEE in the germline V gene. CDR3 length: 14 amino acids. The V gene end was trimmed by 3 bases and the J gene end by 9 bases; junction bases not matched to a gene: 8. DNA for the CDR3: TGTGCCAGCAGCTCCGGGACAGGTAATAGCATTCAGTACTTC. Its protein is CASSSGTGNSIQYF. The whole variable domain, filled in from reference TRBV5-6 and TRBJ2-4, reads DAGVTQSPTHLIKTRGQQVTLRCSPKSGHDTVSWYQQALGQGPQFIFQYYEEEERQRGNFPDRFSGHQFPNYSSELNVNALLLGDSALYLCASSSGTGNSIQYFGAGTRLSVL.

The chain joins TRBV29-1 to TRBJ1-5; tentative D call: TRBD1 (5 bases). The CDR3 sequence is 13 residues long. V shed 5 bases and J shed 3 bases, with 11 bases lying between them. CDR1 is SQVTM, CDR2 ANQGSEA, per germline. Here the CDR3 DNA reads TGCAGCGTTCGGGACGGCTCCAATCAGCCCCAGCATTTT. Translating gives CSVRDGSNQPQHF.

This sequence joins TRBV5-5 and TRBJ1-4; 10 bases map to TRBD1. The CDR3 consists of 17 residues. Germline values: CDR1 SGHKS, CDR2 YYEKEE (reference sequence). With 4 bases clipped from V and 4 bases from J, the junction kept 10 bases outside the gene matches. In nucleotides, the CDR3 is TGTGCCAGCAGCCCGACCGGGACAGGGGCTGTTAATGAAAAACTGTTTTTT. Encoded protein: CASSPTGTGAVNEKLFF.

This clone was seen a single time. V is TRBV6-5 and J is TRBJ2-6; D remains unclear. CDR1 and CDR2 (germline): MNHEY, SVGAGI. CDR3 size: 16 residues. V lost 2 bases and J 0 bases, leaving 8 bases between the germline ends. The chain's CDR3 is CASSYGRTSGANVLTF. DNA of the CDR3: TGTGCCAGCAGTTACGGTAGGACCTCTGGGGCCAACGTCCTGACTTTC.

The rearrangement uses TRBV6-5 and TRBJ2-7; 8 bases agree with TRBD1. The CDR3 covers 13 residues. CDR1 is MNHEY, CDR2 SVGAGI, per germline. V lost 5 bases and J lost 1; bases outside the gene matches: 1. The CDR3 nucleotides read TGTGCCAGCAGTCGGGACAGGTCCTACGAGCAGTACGTC. Translating it yields CASSRDRSYEQYV.

This chain joins TRBV7-2 and TRBJ2-3, with 15 bases matching TRBD2. Trimming at V came to 4 bases and at J to 7 bases, leaving 9 bases not matched to a gene. Germline CDR1 and CDR2: SGHTA and FQGNSA. The CDR3 length is 17 residues. The CDR3 region has the DNA TGTGCCAGCAGCTCTAGGACTAGCGGGGGGGCGACAAATACGCAGTATTTT. It is translated as CASSSRTSGGATNTQYF.

This clone was counted between two and nine times. V gene TRBV5-1 combines with J gene TRBJ2-2; perhaps TRBD1 as D (6 bases). V shed 4 bases and J shed 7 bases, with 17 bases lying between them. There are 15 residues in the CDR3. CDR1 is SGHRS, CDR2 YFSETQ, per germline. The DNA of the CDR3 is TGCGCCAGCAGCCCTTCGACAGGCGACAGCGGGGAGCTGTTTTTT. It translates to CASSPSTGDSGELFF.